These 24 T cell receptor beta chains were sequenced from one sample in a study of blood T cell repertoires in COVID-19. Assay used: immunoSEQ multiplex PCR; TCRdb lists only in-frame clones, some missing. The sample has 100,000 to 150,000 clones; roughly 90% are singletons. Source material: peripheral blood. These receptors were collected from a man in his forties or fifties with acute or convalescent COVID-19.

The table lists this clone with a count of one. The chain uses TRBV3-1 (or the pseudogene TRBV3-2) and TRBJ1-5, with TRBD1 as a possible D gene (6 bases). Germline loops: CDR1 LGHDT, CDR2 YNNKEL (reference sequence). Trimming removed 3 bases at V and 3 bases at J, with 12 bases between. This CDR3 is built from 15 residues. Written as DNA, the CDR3 is TGTGCCAGCAGCCACGCCGGGACAAACAATCAGCCCCAGCATTTT. Residues: CASSHAGTNNQPQHF.

The chain couples TRBV4-3 to TRBJ2-1; 10 nucleotides line up with TRBD2. Looked up from germline, CDR1 is LGHNA and CDR2 is YSLEER. The CDR3 loop spans 19 amino acids. With 0 bases clipped from V and 7 bases from J, the junction kept 15 bases outside the gene matches. The DNA of the CDR3 is TGCGCCAGCAGCCAAGATCTTCAGAGGAGCGGGAGGGTCAGGAATGAGCAGTTCTTC. Amino acids: CASSQDLQRSGRVRNEQFF.

The rearrangement uses TRBV5-1 and TRBJ1-2; a weak D match, TRBD1 (5 bases). The CDR3 has 15 residues. Germline V gives CDR1 SGHRS, CDR2 YFSETQ. V was pared by 0 bases and J by 6 bases, with 15 bases between. The DNA of the CDR3 is TGCGCCAGCAGCTTGGCCGGTGGGGCTTACGATGGCTACACCTTC. Its translation is CASSLAGGAYDGYTF.

The gene calls are TRBV19 and TRBJ2-4; D is perhaps TRBD1 (6 bases). The germline CDR1 and CDR2 sequences are LNHDA and SQIVND (reference sequence). V shed 5 bases and J shed 2 bases, with 16 bases lying between them. The CDR3 consists of 16 residues. The CDR3 spells CASSDAWGLTKNIQYF. CDR3 DNA: TGTGCCAGTAGTGACGCTTGGGGGCTAACCAAAAACATTCAGTACTTC.

Comment on this clone: One junction end disagrees with the germline gene, perhaps due to a read error. The rearrangement links TRBV7-9 to TRBJ1-3; D perhaps matches TRBD1 (6 bases). The CDR3 runs to 17 residues. Germline CDR1 SEHNR, CDR2 FQNEAQ (reference sequence). CDR3 in DNA: TGTGCCAGCAGCTACCGGACAGTAACCCCTCCTGGAAACACCATATACTTT. It encodes CASSYRTVTPPGNTIYF. Supplemented by reference TRBV7-9 and TRBJ1-3, the full variable domain reads DTGVSQNPRHKITKRGQNVTFRCDPISEHNRLYWYRQTLGQGPEFLTYFQNEAQLEKSRLLSDRFSAERPKGSFSTLEIQRTEQGDSAMYLCASSYRTVTPPGNTIYFGEGSWLTVV.

This clone has just one count. This chain uses TRBV2 with TRBJ1-4; D remains unclear. Deletions cut 8 bases from V and 4 bases from J, with 8 bases between. The CDR3 loop spans 12 amino acids. The germline CDR1 and CDR2 sequences are SNHLY and FYNNEI. In nucleotides, the CDR3 is TGTGCCAGCGGAGGATATAATGAAAAACTGTTTTTT. Amino acid sequence: CASGGYNEKLFF.

V gene TRBV2 combines with J gene TRBJ2-2; unclear D gene. Germline V CDR1 and CDR2: SNHLY, FYNNEI. This CDR3 has 13 amino acids. V was cut by 3 bases and J by 4 bases, with 6 bases left in between. This CDR3 reads CASSEAATGELFF. The CDR3 region has the DNA TGTGCCAGCAGTGAGGCGGCCACCGGGGAGCTGTTTTTT.

The V gene is TRBV4-1, the J gene TRBJ2-7; the match to TRBD1 covers 8 bases. V lost 3 bases, J lost 0 bases, and 7 bases stayed unmatched. The CDR3 runs 16 residues. Germline assignment: CDR1 MGHRA and CDR2 YSYEKL. The CDR3, as DNA: TGCGCCAGCAGCCATGGGACAGGTATGAGCTCCTACGAGCAGTACTTC. It specifies CASSHGTGMSSYEQYF.

The rearrangement uses TRBV12-3 or TRBV12-4 and TRBJ1-5; D unclear. CDR3 length: 13 amino acids. The V gene lost 4 bases and the J gene lost 9 bases, with 13 bases spanning the gap. Here the CDR3 DNA reads TGTGCCAGCAGTTCCAACCGGGATGGGCCCCAGCATTTT. It specifies CASSSNRDGPQHF.

The chain combines TRBV5-1 with TRBJ2-3; 7 bases agree with TRBD2. Germline trimming cut 4 bases from V and 2 bases from J; bases unmatched to any gene: 4. The CDR3 has 14 amino acids. CDR1 and CDR2 from the germline V gene are SGHRS and YFSETQ. The CDR3 reads CASSTTSTTDTQYF. As DNA, the CDR3 is TGCGCCAGCAGCACGACTAGCACCACAGATACGCAGTATTTT.

The rearrangement links TRBV24-1 to TRBJ2-6, with D possibly matching TRBD1 (6 bases). V was cut by 8 bases and J by 0 bases, with 13 bases left in between. The CDR3 is 16 amino acids. CDR1 is KGHDR and CDR2 is SFDVKD in the germline V gene. CDR3 DNA sequence: TGTGCCACCAACCATCGAGGGGGCTCTGGGGCCAACGTCCTGACTTTC. This sequence encodes CATNHRGGSGANVLTF.

The rearrangement joins TRBV6-5 to TRBJ2-7, with 8 bases that match TRBD2. Germline CDR1 MNHEY, CDR2 SVGAGI. V lost 8 bases and J lost 3; bases outside the gene matches: 0. The CDR3 runs 11 residues. CDR3 DNA sequence: TGTGCCAGCGGGACTAGCTACGAGCAGTACTTC. This sequence encodes CASGTSYEQYF.

This chain uses TRBV15 with TRBJ1-4, with 7 positions matching TRBD1. With V trimmed by 0 bases and J by 3 bases, 1 base remained unmatched. Germline lookup yields CDR1 LNHNV and CDR2 YYDKDF (reference sequence). The CDR3 totals 15 residues. The CDR3 here is CATSRDGTANEKLFF. As DNA, the CDR3 is TGTGCCACCAGCAGAGATGGGACAGCTAATGAAAAACTGTTTTTT.

V usage is TRBV3-1 (or the pseudogene TRBV3-2) and J usage is TRBJ1-3; tentatively, D is TRBD1 (6 bases). Germline V CDR1 and CDR2: LGHDT, YNNKEL (reference sequence). The length of the CDR3 is 15 residues. V was cut by 1 base and J by 4 bases, with 11 bases left in between. CDR3 residues: CASSQGSGDGNTIYF. In DNA, the CDR3 is TGTGCCAGCAGCCAAGGTTCAGGGGACGGAAACACCATATATTTT.

The rearrangement links TRBV11-2 to TRBJ2-1; TRBD2 matches at 7 bases. The germline V gene has CDR1 SGHAT and CDR2 FQNNGV. The CDR3 consists of 16 residues. V was pared by 5 bases and J by 2 bases, with 9 bases of the junction left unmatched. CDR3 residues: CASSPSGVLAYNEQFF. The CDR3 DNA reads as TGTGCCAGCAGCCCTAGCGGAGTCTTAGCCTACAATGAGCAGTTCTTC.

This rearrangement joins TRBV19 to TRBJ2-1; 9 nucleotides line up with TRBD2. CDR3 length: 16 amino acids. V dropped 3 bases and J dropped 5; count of bases not matched to a gene: 8. In germline, CDR1 is LNHDA, CDR2 SQIVND (reference sequence). CDR3 in DNA: TGTGCCAGTAGTATCATATCTAGCGGGATGAACAATGAGCAGTTCTTC. It translates to CASSIISSGMNNEQFF.

In DNA, the CDR3 is TGTGCCAGCAGTTACTCGAGGCGTCCGGAGACCCAGTACTTC. It encodes CASSYSRRPETQYF. The chain carries TRBV6-2 or TRBV6-3 and TRBJ2-5; D call uncertain. The CDR3 totals 14 residues. Per the germline V gene, CDR1 is MNHEY and CDR2 is SVGEGT. Deletions cut 0 bases from V and 5 bases from J, with 10 bases between.

This chain joins TRBV9 and TRBJ2-1; maybe TRBD2 (6 bases). Germline V gene lookup returns CDR1 SGDLS and CDR2 YYNGEE. Trimming stripped 0 bases from V and 5 bases from J, with 12 bases between. The CDR3 length is 15 residues. CDR3 in DNA: TGTGCCAGCAGCGTAGGAGCGGGCCCCCACAATGAGCAGTTCTTC. Translating it yields CASSVGAGPHNEQFF. Based on the CDR3 plus reference TRBV9 and TRBJ2-1, the full variable domain is DSGVTQTPKHLITATGQRVTLRCSPRSGDLSVYWYQQSLDQGLQFLIQYYNGEERAKGNILERFSAQQFPDLHSELNLSSLELGDSALYFCASSVGAGPHNEQFFGPGTRLTVL.

This clone has a single count. The rearrangement joins TRBV6-6 to TRBJ2-1; 9 nucleotides match TRBD2. Germline CDR1 reads MNHNY; CDR2 reads SVGAGI (reference sequence). There are 18 residues in the CDR3. Trimming at V came to 5 bases and at J to 2 bases, leaving 13 bases not matched to a gene. The CDR3 DNA is TGTGCCAGCAGTCGCAGAACGGGTGCGGGAGGGCCCTACAATGAGCAGTTCTTC. This gives the protein CASSRRTGAGGPYNEQFF.

This chain connects TRBV5-1 to TRBJ1-1; D gene unclear. There are 14 residues in the CDR3. Germline V CDR1 and CDR2: SGHRS, YFSETQ. V was pared by 1 base and J by 1 base, with 8 bases between. CDR3 sequence: CASSLKAGNTEAFF. The CDR3 nucleotides are TGCGCCAGCAGCTTGAAGGCGGGGAACACTGAAGCTTTCTTT.

This clone was found once. This chain links TRBV7-6 with TRBJ2-2, with D tentatively TRBD2 (5 bases). The V and J ends lost 3 bases and 0 bases respectively, with 17 bases between them. CDR3 length: 18 residues. In germline, CDR1 is SGHVS, CDR2 FNYEAQ. The CDR3 loop reads CASSFHLAETANTGELFF. The CDR3 region has the DNA TGTGCCAGCAGCTTTCATCTAGCCGAGACCGCGAACACCGGGGAGCTGTTTTTT.

The gene calls are TRBV7-9 and TRBJ2-6; no reliable D call. Germline loops: CDR1 SEHNR, CDR2 FQNEAQ (reference sequence). The CDR3 is made up of 18 amino acids. The V end was cut by 2 bases, the J end by 0 bases, with 14 bases between. In DNA form, the CDR3 reads TGTGCCAGCAGCTTAAAACCCGGCGGAGACTCTGGGGCCAACGTCCTGACTTTC. This translates into CASSLKPGGDSGANVLTF.

The chain employs TRBV6-5 and TRBJ2-7; TRBD2 might be the D (6 bases). In germline, CDR1 is MNHEY, CDR2 SVGAGI. This CDR3 has 13 residues. V lost 5 bases, J lost 6 bases, and 14 bases lay in between. CDR3 region: CASSLRLELEQYF. DNA for the CDR3: TGTGCCAGCAGTCTTCGACTAGAGCTCGAGCAGTACTTC.

This chain joins TRBV2 and TRBJ2-3; tentative D call: TRBD2 (5 bases). The CDR3 has 15 residues. CDR1 and CDR2 from the germline V gene are SNHLY and FYNNEI. The V end was cut by 2 bases, the J end by 3 bases, with 12 bases between. The CDR3 is CASSETSRRTDTQYF. The DNA of the CDR3 is TGTGCCAGCAGTGAAACATCGAGGAGGACAGATACGCAGTATTTT.